This T cell receptor beta chain derives from a study of T cells in Graves' hyperthyroidism and ophthalmopathy. This CDR3 region has 12 residues. With 4 bases removed from V and 11 bases from J, the gap between germline ends came to 12 bases. Germline V gene lookup returns CDR1 MGHDK and CDR2 SYGVNS. The CDR3 regions of TCR beta were amplified from RNA transcripts. The HTBI primer set was used in a first-round RT-PCR of the TCR CDR3. TCRdb re-called the multiplex PCR reads with MiXCR, one entry per CDR3 protein. The sample yields 600,000 or so distinct CDR3 sequences, 14% seen once. A few counts support this clonotype. Individuals with ophthalmopathy presented a Clinical Activity Score of at least 3, a NOSPECS grade of at least 4 and a duration under 3 months.

This rearrangement joins TRBV25-1 to TRBJ1-5; a weak D match, TRBD1 (6 bases). This clonotype was sampled from a woman under 30 with Graves' ophthalmopathy. The sequenced sample consisted of blood. The CDR3 region is CASSGGGQAQHF. The CDR3 bases are TGTGCCAGCAGTGGGGGGGGACAAGCCCAGCATTTT.